This paragraph covers one T cell receptor (beta chain) sequence. Its antigen is unknown. This sample was taken from a study of cytomegalovirus exposure and HLA in healthy donors. Findings of the study overall: Later on, a genetic analysis was performed. It linked a missense variant in DCLRE1C with V- and J-gene trimming of TCR beta. Some V segments, including TRBV6-2 and TRBV6-3, were excluded as indistinguishable. Productive status was seen about 87% or about 30% of the time for most TCR beta V segments in an earlier analysis.

Healthy bone marrow donors made up the donor group. Germline V gene lookup returns CDR1 MNHEY and CDR2 SMNVEV (reference sequence). V lost 5 bases to trimming and J lost 4 bases, with 12 bases between them. This CDR3 is 14 amino acids long. A multiplex PCR was run with 60 Vbeta primers and 13 Jbeta primers. Profiling relied on immunoSEQ multiplex PCR, and the TCRdb table lists in-frame clones only, not all of them. The sample has 150,000 or so clones, around 84% seen once. Specimen: PBMCs. This chain uses TRBV27 with TRBJ1-5, with D uncertain. The sequence derives from a man aged 50-60 years in good health and CMV-seropositive. The CDR3 here is CASSRAGKNQPQHF. CDR3 nucleotides: TGTGCCAGCAGTCGGGCCGGGAAAAATCAGCCCCAGCATTTT.